The 20 T cell receptor beta chains presented below share a single source sample, sequenced in a study of Graves' ophthalmopathy and Graves' hyperthyroidism. Amplification from RNA transcripts yielded the TCR beta CDR3 regions. HTBI-primed RT-PCR formed the first round, and a multiplex PCR formed the second. TCRdb used MiXCR to reprocess the multiplex PCR reads, holding one entry per CDR3 protein. The profile shows over 650,000 distinct CDR3 sequences, about 40% of them singletons. Sequencing used peripheral blood. The source of these receptors is an adult man with Graves' ophthalmopathy.

This chain links TRBV10-3 with TRBJ1-4; D is undetermined. This CDR3 is built from 11 residues. Germline-derived CDR1 and CDR2 are ENHRY and SYGVKD. V was cut by 6 bases and J by 6 bases, with 5 bases left in between. The CDR3 DNA sequence: TGTGCCATCAGGGTGGATGAAAAACTGTTTTTT. Its translation: CAIRVDEKLFF.

Concerning this clonotype itself: A much larger clone differs by one base, so this may be a read error. The V gene is TRBV7-9, the J gene TRBJ1-6; maybe TRBD1 (5 bases). The CDR3 is 16 amino acids. In germline, CDR1 is SEHNR, CDR2 FQNEAQ (reference sequence). The CDR3 sequence: CASSFLGRIINSPLRF. In DNA form, the CDR3 reads TGTGCCAGCAGCTTCCTGGGACGGATTATTAATTCACCCCTCCGCTTT.

The genes are TRBV7-2 and TRBJ2-5, with 14 bases matching TRBD2. CDR1 is SGHTA and CDR2 is FQGNSA in the germline V gene. V lost 5 bases to trimming and J lost 3 bases; unmatched junction nucleotides: 2. There are 15 residues in the CDR3. The CDR3 DNA sequence: TGTGCCAGCAGCGTGACTAGCGGGAGGGAAGAGACCCAGTACTTC. Translated: CASSVTSGREETQYF.

The chain has TRBV20-1 and TRBJ2-5; 9 bases are a match to TRBD1. Germline V gene lookup returns CDR1 DFQATT and CDR2 SNEGSKA (reference sequence). V trimming: 1 base; J trimming: 1 base; junction bases outside the gene matches: 13. The CDR3 spans 18 residues. The DNA of the CDR3 is TGCAGTGCTAGAGCTACCCGCGGACAGGGGATTTTCCAAGAGACCCAGTACTTC. Translating gives CSARATRGQGIFQETQYF.

This rearrangement joins TRBV7-8 to TRBJ1-5, with a weak D call TRBD1 (6 bases). CDR1 SGHVS and CDR2 FQNEAQ come from the germline V gene. CDR3 length: 15 residues. V shed 6 bases and J shed 11 bases, with 23 bases lying between them. CDR3 bases: TGTGCCAGCAGAGAACCCGAGACAGGAGGAGAGACCCAGCATTTT. Protein: CASREPETGGETQHF. The entire variable domain, with the rest obtained from reference TRBV7-8 and TRBJ1-5, is as follows: GAGVSQSPRYKVAKRGQDVALRCDPISGHVSLFWYQQALGQGPEFLTYFQNEAQLDKSGLPSDRFFAERPEGSVSTLKIQRTQQEDSAVYLCASREPETGGETQHFGDGTRLSIL.

This clonotype was seen a handful of times. The chain links TRBV29-1 to TRBJ2-3, with D possibly matching TRBD1 (7 bases). CDR1 SQVTM and CDR2 ANQGSEA come from the germline V gene. This CDR3 region has 18 residues. Trimming took off 1 base at V and 0 bases at J, with 20 bases between the two ends. CDR3 DNA sequence: TGCAGCGTTGAAGGGAGACAGGGAGGAGAACCTAGCACAGATACGCAGTATTTT. Translation gives CSVEGRQGGEPSTDTQYF.

V and J are TRBV12-3 or TRBV12-4 and TRBJ1-2; 7 positions agree with TRBD1. This CDR3 has 15 amino acids. V was pared by 5 bases and J by 5 bases, with 11 bases of the junction left unmatched. CDR3 loop: CASSSEGAGGYGYTF. In DNA, the CDR3 is TGTGCCAGCAGTAGTGAGGGGGCCGGGGGGTATGGCTACACCTTC.

With respect to this clonotype: A much larger clonotype is one base distant, so this may be a read error. This CDR3 fails to terminate in the conserved phenylalanine or tryptophan, so it likely reflects a read error. The V and J genes are TRBV2 and TRBJ1-5; D is unclear. The germline gives CDR1 SNHLY, CDR2 FYNNEI. This CDR3 has 14 residues. V was cut by 4 bases and J by 6 bases, with 13 bases left in between. The CDR3 nucleotides are TGTGCCAGCAGTGTAGGAAGGGCTTCTCAGCCCCAGCATGTT. Translating gives CASSVGRASQPQHV.

The CDR3 region has the DNA TGCAGTGCTAGAGATCCCTCAGGGGGGACCTACGAGCAGTACTTC. Residues: CSARDPSGGTYEQYF. The chain links TRBV20-1 to TRBJ2-7; a possible D gene is TRBD1 (7 bases). V lost 0 bases to trimming and J lost 2 bases, with 14 bases between them. The CDR3 runs to 15 residues. Germline-derived CDR1 and CDR2 are DFQATT and SNEGSKA (reference sequence).

This clonotype was counted ten times or more. The CDR3 region is CATRSGLNQPQHF. The CDR3 region has the DNA TGTGCCACCAGATCAGGGCTAAATCAGCCCCAGCATTTT. The rearrangement links TRBV19 to TRBJ1-5, with D possibly TRBD1 on 5 matching bases. This CDR3 is 13 amino acids long. CDR1 is LNHDA and CDR2 is SQIVND in the germline V gene (reference sequence). Trimming took 10 bases from V and 4 from J, leaving 14 bases between them.

This clonotype was observed a handful of times. The chain employs TRBV6-5 and TRBJ1-2; D is undetermined. The germline V gene has CDR1 MNHEY and CDR2 SVGAGI. With 6 bases removed from V and 4 bases from J, the gap between germline ends came to 12 bases. This CDR3 has 13 amino acids. In DNA, the CDR3 is TGTGCCAGCAGCTTCGGACGTAGCTATGGCTACACCTTC. The encoded protein is CASSFGRSYGYTF.

This clonotype was picked up many times. This chain links TRBV11-2 with TRBJ1-2; D gene unclear. Per the germline V gene, CDR1 is SGHAT and CDR2 is FQNNGV. V lost 5 bases and J lost 0, with 16 bases in between. The CDR3 has 16 amino acids. CDR3 loop: CASSPSSSRANYGYTF. CDR3 nucleotide sequence: TGTGCCAGCAGCCCCTCGTCCTCACGAGCTAACTATGGCTACACCTTC.

The chain couples TRBV10-3 to TRBJ2-5; a possible D gene is TRBD1 (5 bases). Trimming took 6 bases from V and 5 from J, leaving 16 bases between them. The CDR3 consists of 14 residues. Germline V CDR1 and CDR2: ENHRY, SYGVKD. The CDR3 coding sequence is TGTGCCATCAGGGGCAGGGTTGCCGGGGAGACCCAGTACTTC. Residues: CAIRGRVAGETQYF.

Many counts were recorded for this clonotype. The chain uses TRBV5-1 and TRBJ2-2, with 10 bases matching TRBD2. Germline V lookup: CDR1 SGHRS, CDR2 YFSETQ. The V and J ends lost 3 bases and 3 bases, in that order; junction bases with no gene match: 2. The CDR3 covers 15 residues. The CDR3 loop reads CASSSGLAYTGELFF. The CDR3 coding sequence is TGCGCCAGCAGCTCGGGACTAGCGTACACCGGGGAGCTGTTTTTT.

The chain has TRBV7-9 and TRBJ1-1; tentative D call: TRBD1 (6 bases). CDR1 is SEHNR and CDR2 is FQNEAQ in the germline V gene (reference sequence). This CDR3 spans 16 amino acids. Trimming left V 5 bases short and J 4 bases short, with 20 bases between. CDR3 residues: CASSPRGRAGVTEAFF. CDR3 bases: TGTGCCAGCAGCCCAAGGGGGAGGGCCGGCGTCACTGAAGCTTTCTTT.

This chain joins TRBV30 and TRBJ1-1; maybe TRBD1 (5 bases). CDR1 and CDR2 from the germline V gene are GTSNPN and SVGIG (reference sequence). The V gene lost 7 bases and the J gene lost 2 bases, with 11 bases spanning the gap. The CDR3 is 12 residues long. The CDR3 loop is CALGRGNTEAFF. CDR3 coding DNA: TGTGCCTTGGGAAGGGGCAACACTGAAGCTTTCTTT.

This clonotype was found many times. The chain has TRBV29-1 and TRBJ2-5; 14 bases agree with TRBD2. Per germline, CDR1 SQVTM and CDR2 ANQGSEA. V lost 5 bases to trimming and J lost 6 bases; unmatched junction nucleotides: 5. This CDR3 contains 14 residues. The CDR3 sequence: CSVRLAGGGQTQYF. CDR3 in DNA: TGCAGCGTTCGACTAGCGGGGGGGGGGCAGACCCAGTACTTC.

This clonotype was detected ten times or more. The chain carries TRBV29-1 and TRBJ1-5; tentative D call: TRBD1 (6 bases). The CDR3 is made up of 14 amino acids. V lost 5 bases and J 7 bases, leaving 18 bases between the germline ends. Germline CDR1 is SQVTM and CDR2 is ANQGSEA. The CDR3 loop reads CSVREPGAGQPQHF. CDR3 in DNA: TGCAGCGTTAGGGAGCCAGGGGCAGGCCAGCCCCAGCATTTT.

In the case of this clonotype: One end of the junction does not line up with germline, which may come from a read error. This chain links TRBV10-3 with TRBJ1-5; D is perhaps TRBD1 (5 bases). There are 15 residues in the CDR3. CDR1 and CDR2 from the germline V gene are ENHRY and SYGVKD. The CDR3: CAISEGTGISSIELF. The CDR3 DNA follows: TGTGCCATCAGTGAAGGAACAGGCATATCGAGCATCGAGCTGTTT.

The V call is TRBV2, the J call TRBJ2-7; 11 nucleotides match TRBD1. The CDR3 runs 16 residues. The germline V gene has CDR1 SNHLY and CDR2 FYNNEI. V trimming: 7 bases; J trimming: 4 bases; junction bases outside the gene matches: 12. CDR3 coding DNA: TGTGCCAGCAACCCCCGGGACAGGGGGTCTATGTACGAGCAGTACTTC. Protein: CASNPRDRGSMYEQYF.